This entry features one TCR beta chain sequence. The data are from a study of blood T cell repertoires in COVID-19. Study-level information: Acute and convalescent COVID-19 specimens originated in the United States, Italy and Spain. Nucleic acid was either cDNA or gDNA, and it came from T cells, B-cell-depleted T cells, or PBMCs.

Germline V lookup: CDR1 MGHRA, CDR2 YSYEKL. The CDR3 runs to 19 residues. The V segment lost 2 bases and the J segment 3 bases; nucleotides outside the gene matches: 13. Original methodology: Reference gene primer amplification gave estimated nucleated cell counts. Repertoires were generated with immunoSEQ multiplex PCR, while TCRdb's copy carries only in-frame clones and drops some. V, J and clone size were drawn from that table, and D and trimming were deduced from the DNA. In the table there are 25,000 to 30,000 clones, approximately 94% of which are singletons. Sequencing input: peripheral blood. This TCR was sampled from a human donor with active COVID-19. The donor label of this sample is uncertain. The chain links TRBV4-1 to TRBJ1-6, with 7 bases aligning to TRBD1. The chain's CDR3 is CASSQLGQPTRGYNSPLHF. CDR3 in DNA: TGCGCCAGCAGCCAATTGGGACAGCCTACCCGGGGCTATAATTCACCCCTCCACTTT.